This is a list of T cell receptor beta chains from one sample in a study of cytomegalovirus exposure and HLA in healthy donors. Sequencing was performed with immunoSEQ multiplex PCR; in TCRdb, only in-frame clones are kept and a portion is missing. Of approximately 110,000 clones listed, about four fifths were seen once; the top ten hold roughly 2%. Input material: PBMCs. These receptors were obtained from a woman aged 25 to 39 in good health and CMV-seronegative. The CDR3 runs from the conserved cysteine through the conserved F or W. Each record gives: D gene, clone size, V gene, J gene, CDR3 DNA, CDR3 protein. A D gene is named only where the DNA matches it firmly. Expanded clones get a size class; other rows say once, few or many, or leave the size out.

TRBD1,NA,TRBV10-3,TRBJ2-7,TGTGCCATCAGTGAGTCGACAGGGGTCTACGAGCAGTACTTC,CAISESTGVYEQYF
TRBD2,NA,TRBV7-6,TRBJ2-3,TGTGCCAGCAGCTTCGGACTAGCGGACCTTAGCACAGATACGCAGTATTTT,CASSFGLADLSTDTQYF
TRBD1,NA,TRBV4-2,TRBJ1-4,TGTGCCAGCAGCCAAGACTGGGACAGGGGGCTTAGTGTGGAAAAACTGTTTTTT,CASSQDWDRGLSVEKLFF
TRBD2,NA,TRBV7-2,TRBJ2-1,TGTGCCAGCAGCCCTCGGACTAGCAGACTTTACAATGAGCAGTTCTTC,CASSPRTSRLYNEQFF
NA,NA,TRBV6-5,TRBJ1-2,TGTGCCAGCAGCCAGGGTTATGGCTACACCTTC,CASSQGYGYTF
TRBD1,NA,TRBV28,TRBJ2-5,TGTGCCAGCAGCCTCCCGGGACAGGATTATCGAGAGACCCAGTACTTC,CASSLPGQDYRETQYF
TRBD1,NA,TRBV25-1,TRBJ2-1,TGTGCCAGCAGCCAATGGACAGGGACCGTTAATGAGCAGTTCTTC,CASSQWTGTVNEQFF
NA,few,TRBV14,TRBJ1-5,TGTGCCAGCAGCCAATATGGCAATCAGCCCCAGCATTTT,CASSQYGNQPQHF
TRBD1,NA,TRBV5-4,TRBJ2-5,TGTGCCAGCATTCCCGACCGGGACAGGGTGGGAGAGACCCAGTACTTC,CASIPDRDRVGETQYF
NA,NA,TRBV5-6,TRBJ1-2,TGTGCCAGCAGCCGACTATCTGGCTACACCTTC,CASSRLSGYTF
TRBD2,few,TRBV5-1,TRBJ2-5,TGCGCCAGCAGCTTGGGCGGGAGTGCCCTCAAGGAGACCCAGTACTTC,CASSLGGSALKETQYF
NA,NA,TRBV6-5,TRBJ1-5,TGTGCCAGCAGTTACCCGTCGTTGAATCAGCCCCAGCATTTT,CASSYPSLNQPQHF
TRBD1,NA,TRBV25-1,TRBJ1-2,TGTGCCAGCAGTCGACAGGGAGGCTATGGCTACACCTTC,CASSRQGGYGYTF
TRBD2,NA,TRBV6-5,TRBJ2-1,TGTGCCAGCAGTTACAGAGCGGGAAGCTCCTACAATGAGCAGTTCTTC,CASSYRAGSSYNEQFF
TRBD2,NA,TRBV19,TRBJ2-4,TGTGCCAGTGGACGGGGTAGCGGGAGGGCCCTGAATCAGTACTTC,CASGRGSGRALNQYF
NA,once,TRBV9,TRBJ2-7,TGTGCCAGCAGCCCAAACAGGGTCTCCTACGAGCAGTACTTC,CASSPNRVSYEQYF
TRBD1,NA,TRBV6-1,TRBJ1-1,TGTGCCAGCAGTGAAGCCCACCGGGGACAGGGGCCAGCTTTCTTT,CASSEAHRGQGPAFF
TRBD2,NA,TRBV28,TRBJ2-3,TGTGCCAGCAGTTTAAGGGGAGGGGGCACAGATACGCAGTATTTT,CASSLRGGGTDTQYF
NA,NA,TRBV5-1,TRBJ1-2,TGCGCCAGCAGCAGCGAGGTCGTCGGGGCGGGAAGAGCTGGCTACACCTTC,CASSSEVVGAGRAGYTF
NA,NA,TRBV13,TRBJ2-1,TGTGCCAGCAGCTTCACTTTGACGGGGAACAATGAGCAGTTCTTC,CASSFTLTGNNEQFF
TRBD2,NA,TRBV6-1,TRBJ2-7,TGTGCCAGCAGTGAAGGGACTAGCGGGAGAGAAATCTACGAGCAGTACTTC,CASSEGTSGREIYEQYF
TRBD1,NA,TRBV27,TRBJ1-5,TGTGCCAGCAGTACCAACCGGGACAGAATCTATCAGCCCCAGCATTTT,CASSTNRDRIYQPQHF
TRBD2,NA,TRBV27,TRBJ2-7,TGTGCCAGCACACTACGGCTAGCGGGGAACTACGAGCAGTACTTC,CASTLRLAGNYEQYF
NA,NA,TRBV19,TRBJ2-2,TGTGCCAGTAGTATAGACAGGGAGGTCACCGGGGAGCTGTTTTTT,CASSIDREVTGELFF
TRBD2,NA,TRBV25-1,TRBJ2-2,TGTGCCAGCAAGGGACTAGCGGACACCGGGGAGCTGTTTTTT,CASKGLADTGELFF
TRBD1,NA,TRBV29-1,TRBJ2-7,TGCAGCGTTGATCAGGACAGGGGGCAGGGTGAGCAGTACTTC,CSVDQDRGQGEQYF
TRBD2,NA,TRBV7-9,TRBJ2-2,TGTGCCAGCACCCCTACACTAGCGGGAGACACCGGGGAGCTGTTTTTT,CASTPTLAGDTGELFF
NA,NA,TRBV7-6,TRBJ2-2,TGTGCCAGCAGCTTAGAAGTTTGGGTAGCCCCGAACACCGGGGAGCTGTTTTTT,CASSLEVWVAPNTGELFF
TRBD2,NA,TRBV6-1,TRBJ2-4,TGTGCCAGCAGTGAAGCCTATGCTAGCGGGATGGGGAAAAACATTCAGTACTTC,CASSEAYASGMGKNIQYF
TRBD1,NA,TRBV29-1,TRBJ1-1,TGCAGCGTTGAATCGGACAGGTCTGAAGCTTTCTTT,CSVESDRSEAFF
NA,NA,TRBV11-1,TRBJ1-5,TGTGCCAGCAGCTCATCGAACGGGGCCCAGCATTTT,CASSSSNGAQHF
NA,NA,TRBV7-3,TRBJ2-3,TGTGCCAGCAGCTTAAACAGGGAAACAGATACGCAGTATTTT,CASSLNRETDTQYF
TRBD2,medium-sized,TRBV28,TRBJ2-2,TGTGCCAGCAGTTTAATGAGCGGGGGTAACACCGGGGAGCTGTTTTTT,CASSLMSGGNTGELFF
TRBD2,NA,TRBV29-1,TRBJ2-1,TGCAGCGCCACTAGCGCTACCTACAATGAGCAGTTCTTC,CSATSATYNEQFF
TRBD2,few,TRBV5-1,TRBJ2-2,TGCGCCAGCAGCCCCAGCGGGAAAGACACCGGGGAGCTGTTTTTT,CASSPSGKDTGELFF
NA,NA,TRBV6-5,TRBJ2-5,TGTGCCAGCATGGGCTCGTGGGTCCAAGAGACCCAGTACTTC,CASMGSWVQETQYF